Listed below are T cell receptor beta chains from one sample, sequenced in a study of regulatory T cells in long-lasting Graves disease. TCRdb recomputed calls from the multiplex PCR reads with MiXCR, one row per CDR3 protein. The sample lists under 500,000 distinct CDR3 sequences, roughly 15% occurring once. This sample also belongs to another study, concerning T cells in Graves' hyperthyroidism and ophthalmopathy.

The sequencing used peripheral blood mononuclear cells (PBMCs), collected at new diagnosis, from a patient treated with antithyroid drugs. The receptor source for this set is a woman aged 25 to 39 with Graves disease. The CDR3 runs from the conserved cysteine through the conserved F or W. D genes are given only for firm matches. Clone size is stated in some rows and not others, as once, few, many or a class when expanded.

cdr3_length j_call v_call d_call clone_size cdr3_nt cdr3_aa
10 TRBJ2-7 TRBV6-1 NA NA TGTGCCAGTATAGGTTACGAGCAGTACTTC CASIGYEQYF
14 TRBJ2-7 TRBV28 NA many TGTGCCAGCAGTCCCAACATACGCTCCTACGAGCAGTACTTC CASSPNIRSYEQYF
16 TRBJ2-7 TRBV7-9 TRBD1 many TGTGCCAGCAGCTTATTTCGACAGGGTTTAAACTACGAGCAGTACTTC CASSLFRQGLNYEQYF
15 TRBJ2-1 TRBV19 NA NA TGTGCCAGTAATCCCGCAGGAGGAGGGCACAATGAGCAGTTCTTC CASNPAGGGHNEQFF
14 TRBJ2-7 TRBV2 TRBD2 NA TGTGCCAGCAGGCCACCTAGCGGGGGCTACGAGCAGTACTTC CASRPPSGGYEQYF
13 TRBJ1-2 TRBV27 TRBD1 many TGTGCCAGCAGTTTGGGGACAGGGAAAGGCTACACCTTC CASSLGTGKGYTF
15 TRBJ2-5 TRBV5-1 TRBD1 NA TGCGCCAGCAGCTCCCCTCGGACAGGGACGGAGACCCAGTACTTC CASSSPRTGTETQYF
14 TRBJ2-7 TRBV7-2 NA many TGTGCCAGCAGCACCGGACCCCACTCCTACGAGCAGTACTTC CASSTGPHSYEQYF
11 TRBJ1-6 TRBV30 NA NA TGTGCCTGGAGATCCGATTCACCCCTCCACTTT CAWRSDSPLHF
17 TRBJ2-3 TRBV30 TRBD2 many TGTGCCTGGAGTTCCGGGACTAGCGGGAGATGGGGAGATACGCAGTATTTT CAWSSGTSGRWGDTQYF
14 TRBJ2-5 TRBV20-1 NA many TGCAGTGCTAGAGGGGGGGCAGTACAAGAGACCCAGTACTTC CSARGGAVQETQYF
13 TRBJ2-1 TRBV2 NA many TGTGCCAGCGTGGAGGGGGGAGACAATGAGCAGTTCTTC CASVEGGDNEQFF
13 TRBJ1-2 TRBV6-2/TRBV6-3 TRBD1 many TGTGCCAGCAGCCGGGACAGAGACTATGGCTACACCTTC CASSRDRDYGYTF
16 TRBJ2-1 TRBV11-3 TRBD2 many TGTGCCAGCAGCTCTTGGAGCGGGAGCACCTACAATGAGCAGTTCTTC CASSSWSGSTYNEQFF
17 TRBJ2-1 TRBV5-1 TRBD2 few TGCGCCAGCAGCTCCCCCCGGACTAGCGGGAGATATTATGAGCAGTTCTTC CASSSPRTSGRYYEQFF
15 TRBJ2-1 TRBV6-2/TRBV6-3 NA many TGTGCCAGCAGCAAACACGAAAGCTCCTACAATGAGCAGTTCTTC CASSKHESSYNEQFF
13 TRBJ2-4 TRBV18 TRBD1 few TGTGCCAGCTCATCCGACAGGGAGAACATTCAGTACTTC CASSSDRENIQYF
19 TRBJ2-1 TRBV20-1 NA many TGCAGTGCTAGAGATAGGGGCGACAGTAACCGACACGGCTACAATGAGCAGTTCTTC CSARDRGDSNRHGYNEQFF
16 TRBJ2-1 TRBV10-3 TRBD2 NA TGTGCCATCAGTTACGATGGGACTAGCGGGAGTAATGAGCAGTTCTTC CAISYDGTSGSNEQFF
14 TRBJ1-2 TRBV12-3/TRBV12-4 NA many TGTGCCAGCAGTCCCCCTAGGCTGGTTTATGGCTACACCTTC CASSPPRLVYGYTF
15 TRBJ2-1 TRBV10-3 TRBD2 NA TGTGCCACCCGCCCTCGGACTAGCGGAGTCAATGAGCAGTTCTTC CATRPRTSGVNEQFF
14 TRBJ2-7 TRBV13 NA many TGTGCCAGCAGCCTCCGGGACATCTCCTACGAGCAGTACTTC CASSLRDISYEQYF
12 TRBJ2-1 TRBV2 NA many TGTGCCAGCAGTGACAGTCCCCGTGAGCAGTTCTTC CASSDSPREQFF
15 TRBJ1-3 TRBV7-9 TRBD1 many TGTGCCAGCAGCTCTGACAGGGCCTCTGGAAACACCATATATTTT CASSSDRASGNTIYF